This T cell receptor beta chain was recovered during a study of T cell repertoires in cytomegalovirus infection. The CDR3 length is 16 residues. The germline V and J ends were trimmed by 3 bases and 1 base, with 13 bases remaining between them. Germline V lookup: CDR1 SGHDN, CDR2 FVKESK. TCRdb passed the reads through MiXCR, listing each CDR3 protein once. The data show 110,000 to 150,000 distinct CDR3 sequences, approximately 30% seen once. This clonotype was detected only a few times. What it binds is not known. The sequence was collected from a human donor in good health (CMV status not recorded). Some clones in this sample may be carry-over from other donors' samples. V usage is TRBV14 and J usage is TRBJ2-1; TRBD1 might be the D (5 bases). The source material was CD8+ T cells from cultured PBMCs, sampled from culture after CMV antigen stimulation. CDR3 in DNA: TGTGCCAGCAGCCAGACCGACAGAAAATCCTACAATGAGCAGTTCTTC. Its protein is CASSQTDRKSYNEQFF.